This TCR beta chain was sequenced in a study of tumor and adjacent non-tumor tissue in lung cancer. Across the whole study: There were around 11 adenocarcinoma, a couple of squamous cell carcinoma and 1 small cell lung cancer cases.

Worth noting for this clonotype: Its antigen is currently unknown.

Findings and limits, study-wide: Tumor TCR diversity, when higher, was linked to shorter survival. Normal lung showed higher cumulative top 100 clone frequency than tumor.

CDR1 MNHEY and CDR2 SVGEGT come from the germline V gene. V shed 8 bases, J shed 5 bases, and the junction held 15 bases outside the gene matches. The CDR3 sequence is 17 residues long. TCRbeta libraries were built with three rounds of nested PCR, modified from ARM-PCR. TCRdb re-analysed the multiplex PCR reads in MiXCR, keeping a single row per CDR3 protein. The profile shows over 85,000 distinct CDR3 sequences, under 90% of them singletons. The template was RNA from unsorted bulk tissue. Between August and November 2014, newly diagnosed, chemotherapy-naive lung cancer patients underwent thoracic surgery in China.

Sequenced material: lung tumor tissue. This TCR was sampled from a man between 65 and 85 years old with non-small cell lung cancer. V and J are TRBV6-2 or TRBV6-3 and TRBJ2-2, with 9 bases matching TRBD2. CDR3 in amino acids: CASGAGGRAADTGELFF. As DNA, the CDR3 is TGTGCCAGCGGAGCCGGCGGGAGGGCCGCGGATACCGGGGAGCTGTTTTTT.